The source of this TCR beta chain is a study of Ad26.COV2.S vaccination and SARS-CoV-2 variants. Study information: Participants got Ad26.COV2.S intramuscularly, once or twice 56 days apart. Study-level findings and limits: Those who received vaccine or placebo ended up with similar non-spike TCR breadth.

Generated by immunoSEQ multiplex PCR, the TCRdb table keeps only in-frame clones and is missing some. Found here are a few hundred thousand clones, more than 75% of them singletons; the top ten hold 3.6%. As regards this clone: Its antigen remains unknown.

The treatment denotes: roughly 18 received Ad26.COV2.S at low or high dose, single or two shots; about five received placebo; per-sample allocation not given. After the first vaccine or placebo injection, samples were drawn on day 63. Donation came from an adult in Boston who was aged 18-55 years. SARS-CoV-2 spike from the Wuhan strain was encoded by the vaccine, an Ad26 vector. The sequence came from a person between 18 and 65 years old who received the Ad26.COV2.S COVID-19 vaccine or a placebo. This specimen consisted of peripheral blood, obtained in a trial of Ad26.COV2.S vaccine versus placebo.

CDR3: CASQQGSNQPQHF. As DNA, the CDR3 is TGTGCCAGTCAACAGGGTAGCAATCAGCCCCAGCATTTT. V gene TRBV19 combines with J gene TRBJ1-5, with D tentatively TRBD1 (6 bases). The CDR3 spans 13 residues. Trimming stripped 8 bases from V and 0 bases from J, with 8 bases between. Germline V gene lookup returns CDR1 LNHDA and CDR2 SQIVND (reference sequence).